This is a list of T cell receptor beta chains from one sample in a study of beta chain features in type 1 diabetes. Data came from immunoSEQ multiplex PCR; TCRdb stores just in-frame clones and leaves some out. The data show around 600,000 clones, around 12% seen once. Sequencing was carried out using naive CD4+ T cells from blood. The receptors come from a man under 40 with type 1 diabetes. CDR3s include the opening cysteine and the closing phenylalanine or tryptophan. Each record gives: D gene, J gene, clone size, V gene, CDR3 DNA, CDR3 protein. A D gene is named only where the DNA matches it firmly. Size is stated for part of the rows, as once, few or many counts, or as a class when the clone is expanded.

TRBD2	TRBJ2-1	few	TRBV7-9	TGTGCCAGCAGCTTGGCTAGCGGAAGTAATGAGCAGTTCTTC	CASSLASGSNEQFF
.	TRBJ2-1	few	TRBV2	TGTGCCAGCAGGGATTTGGGGTACAATGAGCAGTTCTTC	CASRDLGYNEQFF
.	TRBJ1-2	.	TRBV6-6	TGTGCCAGCACCCTGGGGTACTTGGGCTACACCTTC	CASTLGYLGYTF
.	TRBJ2-2	.	TRBV18	TGTGCCAGCTCACCACCCTCGGGGGGCGCCGGGGAGCTGTTTTTT	CASSPPSGGAGELFF
.	TRBJ1-2	few	TRBV6-5	TGTGCCAGCAGTTACTCGATTATGGGATTTGGGTATGGCTACACCTTC	CASSYSIMGFGYGYTF
.	TRBJ2-5	few	TRBV30	TGTGCCTGGAGTGTATACGAGACCCAGTACTTC	CAWSVYETQYF
.	TRBJ1-1	few	TRBV19	TGTGCCAGTAGGGCTTTTAACACTGAAGCTTTCTTT	CASRAFNTEAFF
.	TRBJ2-7	few	TRBV7-2	TGCGCCAGCAGCCAAGACGTACAGCCCTACTACGAGCAGTACTTC	CASSQDVQPYYEQYF
.	TRBJ2-1	few	TRBV2	TGTGCCAGCAGTGAAAGTGCCTACAATGAGCAGTTCTTC	CASSESAYNEQFF
.	TRBJ1-2	few	TRBV6-5	TGTGCCAGCAGTTACTCGGTTAACTATGGCTACACCTTC	CASSYSVNYGYTF
TRBD1	TRBJ1-5	few	TRBV6-5	TGTGCCAGCAGAGTTCGACAGGGGCTGGGTCAGCCCCAGCATTTT	CASRVRQGLGQPQHF
.	TRBJ1-1	.	TRBV7-2	TGTGCCAGCAGCTGGAGACAGGCGATGTCTGAAGCTTTCTTT	CASSWRQAMSEAFF
.	TRBJ2-3	.	TRBV5-1	TGCGCCAGCAGCTTGGCCGGGGTAAGCACAGATACGCAGTATTTT	CASSLAGVSTDTQYF
.	TRBJ1-6	.	TRBV2	TGTGCCAGCCAGTCGCAAATAGAGTCACCCCTCCACTTT	CASQSQIESPLHF
.	TRBJ1-2	few	TRBV4-2	TGTGCCAGCAGCCAACCTAGGACAGCCTATGGCTACACCTTC	CASSQPRTAYGYTF
TRBD1	TRBJ2-1	.	TRBV18	TGTGCCAGCTCACTTTCTCCAGGGGGACCGGAGCAGTTCTTC	CASSLSPGGPEQFF
.	TRBJ1-2	.	TRBV4-3	TGCGCCAGCAGCCAAGAGGTGTGGCAGGGGACTGGCTACACCTTC	CASSQEVWQGTGYTF
.	TRBJ2-5	.	TRBV7-2	TGTGCCAGCAGCTGGAACAGGGAGGAGACCCAGTACTTC	CASSWNREETQYF
.	TRBJ2-7	few	TRBV28	TGTGCCAGCACCTGGAGTTCCTACGAGCAGTACTTC	CASTWSSYEQYF
.	TRBJ1-2	.	TRBV11-2	TGTGCCAGCAGCTTAGCAGGTACTCGACTATACACCTTC	CASSLAGTRLYTF
.	TRBJ1-2	few	TRBV2	TGTGCCAGCAGTGACGGGCAGGGCATAAACTATGGCTACACCTTC	CASSDGQGINYGYTF
TRBD1	TRBJ2-7	few	TRBV6-1	TGTGCCAGCAGTGACAGGGGGCGGCCGGACGAGCAGTACTTC	CASSDRGRPDEQYF
.	TRBJ2-6	few	TRBV27	TGTGCCAGCTCCTCTGGGGCCAACGTCCTGACTTTC	CASSSGANVLTF
.	TRBJ2-7	few	TRBV30	TGTGCCTGGAGTGTCGGGTCCCTTCAGGCCTACGAGCAGTACTTC	CAWSVGSLQAYEQYF
.	TRBJ2-1	few	TRBV4-3	TGCGCCAGCAGCCCGGAGAAGGGTGAGCAGTTCTTC	CASSPEKGEQFF
.	TRBJ2-5	few	TRBV7-2	TGTGCCAGCAGCTTAAACCCTATGGGGACCCAGTACTTC	CASSLNPMGTQYF
.	TRBJ1-2	few	TRBV5-1	TGCGCCAGCAGCGCCTCAACAGGGACCTATGGCTACACCTTC	CASSASTGTYGYTF
TRBD1	TRBJ2-1	few	TRBV11-2	TGTGCCAGCCTCCCGAGGGCGGGACAGGGGTTTGAGCAGTTCTTC	CASLPRAGQGFEQFF
TRBD2	TRBJ2-4	few	TRBV10-3	TGTGCCATCAGTGAGTCGGTCTTAGCGGGTAAAGCCAAAAACATTCAGTACTTC	CAISESVLAGKAKNIQYF
.	TRBJ2-3	few	TRBV7-2	TGTGCCAGCGCCATAGGGGGGGCGCGCACAGATACGCAGTATTTT	CASAIGGARTDTQYF
.	TRBJ2-6	.	TRBV11-2	TGTGCCAGCAGCGCCCCGTTATCTGCTGGGGCCAACGTCCTGACTTTC	CASSAPLSAGANVLTF
.	TRBJ2-3	few	TRBV5-1	TGCGCCAGCAGCTTGCCTATCGGGGGATCCAGCGGCCACACAGATACGCAGTATTTT	CASSLPIGGSSGHTDTQYF
.	TRBJ2-1	few	TRBV7-2	TGTGCCAGCAGCGCTCCGTTCCTAGCGATTCATGAGCAGTTCTTC	CASSAPFLAIHEQFF
TRBD1	TRBJ2-2	few	TRBV27	TGTGCCAGCAGTTTCTCGGACAGGGTCTTTACCGGGGAGCTGTTTTTT	CASSFSDRVFTGELFF
.	TRBJ1-4	few	TRBV7-9	TGTGCCAGCAGCTTAGGGATGTACGGGCGCGGCAATGAAAAACTGTTTTTT	CASSLGMYGRGNEKLFF
.	TRBJ2-2	.	TRBV7-9	TGTGCCAGCAGCTTACGTTCCGAGGAGCTGTTTTTT	CASSLRSEELFF
.	TRBJ2-5	.	TRBV27	TGTGCCAGCAGCCCGACCCTGACGTTTGAGACCCAGTACTTC	CASSPTLTFETQYF
.	TRBJ1-1	few	TRBV11-3	TGTGCCAGCAGCTTCGGGCTCGGAAACACTGAAGCTTTCTTT	CASSFGLGNTEAFF
TRBD1	TRBJ2-7	.	TRBV10-3	TGTGCCATCAGTTTGGACAGGGGCTTATCCTACGAGCAGTACTTC	CAISLDRGLSYEQYF
.	TRBJ1-2	few	TRBV5-6	TGTGCCAGCAGCTTGGTAGGGAATGGCTACACCTTC	CASSLVGNGYTF
TRBD1	TRBJ1-4	.	TRBV5-1	TGCGCCAGCAGCTTTGGACAGGGCGACGAAAAACTGTTTTTT	CASSFGQGDEKLFF
TRBD1	TRBJ1-2	.	TRBV4-3	TGCGCCAGCAGCCAGGTTATACAGGGGACGGGAGGCTACACCTTC	CASSQVIQGTGGYTF
TRBD1	TRBJ1-6	.	TRBV9	TGTGCCAGCAGCGTAGACTGGGACAGTCCACCCCTCCACTTT	CASSVDWDSPPLHF
.	TRBJ2-7	few	TRBV30	TGTGCCTGGTCGGGGTCCTACGAGCAGTACTTC	CAWSGSYEQYF
.	TRBJ1-1	.	TRBV7-9	TGTGCCAGCACCCCTACCGGGGGCCTGAACACTGAAGCTTTCTTT	CASTPTGGLNTEAFF
.	TRBJ2-7	.	TRBV9	TGTGCCAGCAGCACCGGCCACGGAGGGGCCGAGCAGTACTTC	CASSTGHGGAEQYF
.	TRBJ1-6	few	TRBV18	TGTGCCAGCTCGGAGACAGAGGATAATTCACCCCTCCACTTT	CASSETEDNSPLHF
.	TRBJ1-5	few	TRBV7-2	TGTGCCAGCAGCTTAGGGGGAAGCAGCAATCAGCCCCAGCATTTT	CASSLGGSSNQPQHF
.	TRBJ2-1	.	TRBV30	TGTGCCTGGAGTGTATTAGGAGGGGGCGATGAGCAGTTCTTC	CAWSVLGGGDEQFF
TRBD1	TRBJ2-2	few	TRBV2	TGTGCCGCCCACAGGGGGGAAACAATCGGGGAGCTGTTTTTT	CAAHRGETIGELFF
.	TRBJ2-5	few	TRBV6-5	TGTGCCAGCAGCCACGCCGCGGCTACCCAAGAGACCCAGTACTTC	CASSHAAATQETQYF
TRBD1	TRBJ1-2	.	TRBV9	TGTGCCAGCAGCCCCCGGACAGGGGGCGGCTATGGCTACACCTTC	CASSPRTGGGYGYTF
TRBD1	TRBJ2-1	.	TRBV18	TGTGCCAGCTCACCCGGACAGGATACCTACAATGAGCAGTTCTTC	CASSPGQDTYNEQFF
.	TRBJ1-6	few	TRBV7-3	TGTGCCAGCACTGACTCTCCTATGGGGAATAATTCACCCCTCCACTTT	CASTDSPMGNNSPLHF